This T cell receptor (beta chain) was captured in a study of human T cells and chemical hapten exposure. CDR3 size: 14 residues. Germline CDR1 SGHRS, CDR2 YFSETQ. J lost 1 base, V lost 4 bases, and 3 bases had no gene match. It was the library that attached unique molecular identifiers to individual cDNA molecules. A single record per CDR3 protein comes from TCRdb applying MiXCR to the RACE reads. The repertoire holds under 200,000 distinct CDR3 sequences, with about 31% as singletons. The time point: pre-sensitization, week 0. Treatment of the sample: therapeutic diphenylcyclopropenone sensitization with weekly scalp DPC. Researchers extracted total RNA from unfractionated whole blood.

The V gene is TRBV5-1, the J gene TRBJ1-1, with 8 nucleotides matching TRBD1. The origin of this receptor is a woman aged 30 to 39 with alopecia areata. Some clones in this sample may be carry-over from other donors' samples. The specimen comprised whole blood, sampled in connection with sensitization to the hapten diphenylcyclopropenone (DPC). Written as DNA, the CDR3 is TGCGCCAGCAGCACCGGACAGGGGAACACTGAAGCTTTCTTT. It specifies CASSTGQGNTEAFF.